These 31 T cell receptor beta chains originate from one sample sequenced in a study of T-cell reconstitution after alpha-beta-depleted transplantation in children. This sample's TCRbeta library carried unique molecular identifier barcodes. TCRdb reprocessed the PCR reads with MiXCR, giving one entry per CDR3 protein. The data contain hundreds of thousands of distinct CDR3 sequences, roughly 23% of them singletons. Sequenced here: PBMCs, mostly from graft donor cells, sampled 360 days after TCRalphabeta/CD19-depleted stem cell transplant. All receptors come from a boy less than two years old who had a stem cell transplant for acute myeloid leukemia, so the T cells may come from the graft donor.

The sample holds many counts of this clonotype. V is TRBV10-3 and J is TRBJ2-1; the D gene is possibly TRBD1 (5 bases). Trimming cost V 1 base and J 4 bases, with 14 bases left between them. CDR3 length equals 16 residues. Germline lookup yields CDR1 ENHRY and CDR2 SYGVKD. In nucleotides, the CDR3 is TGTGCCATCAGTGAGTTCACAGGAATCCTGTACAATGAGCAGTTCTTC. Translating gives CAISEFTGILYNEQFF.

The chain is built from TRBV20-1 and TRBJ1-1; D gene ambiguous. The CDR3 runs 15 residues. Deletions cut 0 bases from V and 1 base from J, with 12 bases between. CDR1 is DFQATT and CDR2 is SNEGSKA in the germline V gene (reference sequence). The CDR3 protein is CSARDRKGWNTEAFF. CDR3 DNA sequence: TGCAGTGCTAGAGATAGGAAGGGTTGGAACACTGAAGCTTTCTTT.

This chain uses TRBV28 with TRBJ2-3; perhaps D is TRBD1 or TRBD2 (5 bases each). Looked up from germline, CDR1 is MDHEN and CDR2 is SYDVKM. This CDR3 has 15 residues. Trimming cost V 3 bases and J 4 bases, with 14 bases left between them. This CDR3 is CASSFFGDGPDTQYF. DNA of the CDR3: TGTGCCAGCAGTTTCTTCGGGGACGGACCAGATACGCAGTATTTT.

The genes are TRBV29-1 and TRBJ1-2; D may be TRBD1 (6 bases). CDR1 is SQVTM and CDR2 is ANQGSEA in the germline V gene. CDR3 length equals 13 residues. The V and J ends lost 6 bases and 3 bases respectively, with 14 bases between them. The CDR3, as DNA: TGCAGCGTCTCGTGGCCAGGGGACTATGGCTACACCTTC. It is translated as CSVSWPGDYGYTF.

The sample holds a few counts of this clonotype. As DNA, the CDR3 is TGTGCCAGCAGCGTAGAGGAGGGTCAGCCCCAGCATTTT. The encoded protein is CASSVEEGQPQHF. This chain links TRBV9 with TRBJ1-5; D is uncertain. V was shortened by 0 bases and J by 6 bases, with 7 bases between the two germline ends. Germline assignment: CDR1 SGDLS and CDR2 YYNGEE. CDR3 length equals 13 residues.

This clonotype has ten or more counts. This chain joins TRBV27 and TRBJ2-1; no clear D. The V gene's germline CDR1 is MNHEY and CDR2 SMNVEV (reference sequence). This CDR3 is 13 amino acids long. Trimming shortened V by 5 bases and J by 3 bases, and 8 bases separated the two germline ends. CDR3 nucleotide sequence: TGTGCCAGCAGTCCCCTCTACTACAATGAGCAGTTCTTC. It codes for CASSPLYYNEQFF.

The sample holds many counts of this clonotype. The V and J genes are TRBV29-1 and TRBJ2-7, with 8 bases identical to TRBD1. The junction had 6 bases not matched to a gene; V was cut back by 0 bases and J by 2 bases. The CDR3 covers 15 residues. Germline assignment: CDR1 SQVTM and CDR2 ANQGSEA. For the CDR3, the DNA is TGCAGCGTTGAAGATGACAGGGGTCTAGCCTACGAGCAGTACTTC. Translation: CSVEDDRGLAYEQYF.

This chain joins TRBV6-1 and TRBJ1-5; D is possibly TRBD1 (5 bases). Trimming removed 4 bases from V and 10 bases from J, with 17 bases in between. Germline CDR1 MNHNS, CDR2 SASEGT. This CDR3 contains 14 residues. In nucleotides, the CDR3 is TGTGCCAGCAGTGGACAAACCGGGGCCGGCCCCCAGCATTTT. Its protein product is CASSGQTGAGPQHF.

The sample holds a few counts of this clonotype. The chain recombines TRBV5-4 with TRBJ2-1; D is unclear. The CDR3 sequence is 13 residues long. V dropped 0 bases and J dropped 7 bases, with 8 bases sitting between them. Germline values: CDR1 SGHNT, CDR2 YYREEE (reference sequence). The CDR3 nucleotides read TGTGCCAGCAGCTTGGATAGGCAGAATGAGCAGTTCTTC. This gives the protein CASSLDRQNEQFF.

The chain links TRBV27 to TRBJ2-4; D not resolved. There are 14 residues in the CDR3. CDR1 and CDR2 (germline): MNHEY, SMNVEV (reference sequence). V lost 4 bases to trimming and J lost 5 bases, with 12 bases between them. The CDR3 reads CASSSADSENIQYF. In nucleotides, the CDR3 is TGTGCCAGCAGTTCGGCCGACTCGGAAAACATTCAGTACTTC.

This clonotype appeared many times. This chain links TRBV24-1 with TRBJ2-6; D ambiguous. V gave up 5 bases and J gave up 5 bases, with 3 bases separating them. The CDR3 spans 12 residues. Germline V lookup: CDR1 KGHDR, CDR2 SFDVKD. CDR3 amino acids: CATSGWANVLTF. CDR3 bases: TGTGCCACCAGTGGGTGGGCCAACGTCCTGACTTTC.

This chain uses TRBV30 with TRBJ2-7, with 8 bases fitting TRBD1. CDR1 GTSNPN and CDR2 SVGIG come from the germline V gene (reference sequence). This CDR3 comprises 14 residues. Unmatched junction bases numbered 6, after V lost 2 bases and J lost 3 bases. The CDR3 sequence: CAWSQGALFYEQYF. The CDR3 DNA follows: TGTGCCTGGAGTCAGGGGGCACTTTTCTACGAGCAGTACTTC.

The chain is built from TRBV12-5 and TRBJ2-3; D remains ambiguous. CDR3 length: 13 amino acids. CDR1 and CDR2 from the germline V gene are LGHNT and FRNRAP. V was pared by 1 base and J by 4 bases, with 6 bases between. In DNA form, the CDR3 reads TGTGCTAGTGGTTTGGACACACCAGATACGCAGTATTTT. The encoded protein is CASGLDTPDTQYF.

The rearrangement joins TRBV6-5 to TRBJ2-2; possible D gene TRBD2, 6 bases. With 5 bases removed from V and 1 base from J, the gap between germline ends came to 14 bases. The germline CDR1 and CDR2 sequences are MNHEY and SVGAGI. The CDR3 has 16 residues. The CDR3 DNA reads as TGTGCCAGCAGTCTACCGGGCGGGGTGAACACCGGGGAGCTGTTTTTT. Protein sequence: CASSLPGGVNTGELFF.

This clonotype was picked up many times. V usage is TRBV20-1 and J usage is TRBJ2-3; no clear D gene. V lost 6 bases, J lost 2 bases, and 6 bases lay in between. The CDR3 spans 11 residues. In germline, CDR1 is DFQATT, CDR2 SNEGSKA (reference sequence). In DNA form, the CDR3 reads TGCAGTGCGAGTTTCACAGATACGCAGTATTTT. It encodes CSASFTDTQYF.

This chain uses TRBV20-1 with TRBJ2-7; 9 bases are a match to TRBD1. The CDR3 runs to 18 residues. Germline V gives CDR1 DFQATT, CDR2 SNEGSKA (reference sequence). After removal of 3 bases from V and 0 bases from J, the junction contained 15 bases not matched to a gene. CDR3 sequence (DNA): TGCAGTGCTAGGAGCACCGGGACAGGGATACCTAGCTCCTACGAGCAGTACGTC. It yields the protein CSARSTGTGIPSSYEQYV.

This clonotype was recorded a few times. The chain carries TRBV20-1 and TRBJ2-6, with D perhaps TRBD1 (6 bases). Germline assignment: CDR1 DFQATT and CDR2 SNEGSKA (reference sequence). The CDR3 spans 19 residues. Trimming shortened V by 4 bases and J by 5 bases, and 27 bases separated the two germline ends. CDR3 in DNA: TGCAGTGCTACTACTTTCACGGGACAACGGACTCCCCGGGCCAACGTCCTGACTTTC. Amino acid sequence: CSATTFTGQRTPRANVLTF.

The CDR3 here is CASSSRTGRSYEQYF. The CDR3 DNA is TGTGCCAGCAGTTCCAGGACAGGGCGCTCCTACGAGCAGTACTTC. V gene TRBV27 combines with J gene TRBJ2-7; 8 bases line up with TRBD1. This CDR3 has 15 residues. The germline CDR1 and CDR2 sequences are MNHEY and SMNVEV (reference sequence). J was trimmed by 0 bases and V by 4 bases; bases with no gene match: 5.

In this sample, this clonotype turned up a few times. This chain links TRBV25-1 with TRBJ1-5; TRBD1 is a possible D gene (5 bases). The CDR3 sequence is 15 residues long. V lost 1 base to trimming and J lost 2 bases, with 9 bases between them. CDR1 and CDR2 from the germline V gene are MGHDK and SYGVNS. The CDR3 sequence: CASSEFGAGNQPQHF. The DNA of the CDR3 is TGTGCCAGCAGTGAATTCGGGGCAGGCAATCAGCCCCAGCATTTT.

The V and J genes are TRBV20-1 and TRBJ2-4; D is ambiguous. The germline V and J ends were trimmed by 3 bases and 3 bases, with 9 bases remaining between them. The CDR3 runs 13 residues. Germline-derived CDR1 and CDR2 are DFQATT and SNEGSKA (reference sequence). CDR3 protein: CSASEPNKNIQYF. The CDR3 DNA reads TGCAGTGCTAGTGAGCCAAACAAAAACATTCAGTACTTC.

This clonotype is a singleton in its sample. The chain employs TRBV6-5 and TRBJ2-7; TRBD2 aligns across 10 bases. CDR1 and CDR2 from the germline V gene are MNHEY and SVGAGI. The CDR3 is made up of 16 amino acids. V lost 0 bases, J lost 0 bases, and 2 bases stayed unmatched. CDR3 sequence: CASSYSLAGDSYEQYF. In nucleotides, the CDR3 is TGTGCCAGCAGTTACTCCCTAGCGGGGGACTCCTACGAGCAGTACTTC.

This clonotype appeared a few times. This chain links TRBV12-3 or TRBV12-4 with TRBJ1-4; no clear D. V was trimmed by 4 bases and J by 7 bases, leaving 10 bases between them. CDR3 length equals 13 residues. In DNA form, the CDR3 reads TGTGCCAGCAGTTCTGGCGCGGGTGAAAAACTGTTTTTT. Translated, it gives CASSSGAGEKLFF.

This clonotype was detected ten times or more. The germline gene is not matched at one end of the junction; a read error may be the cause. The rearrangement uses TRBV20-1 and TRBJ1-1; D is perhaps TRBD1 (5 bases). The CDR3 has 10 amino acids. CDR1 is DFQATT, CDR2 SNEGSKA, per germline (reference sequence). The DNA for the CDR3 is TGCAGTGCAATAGAGGGGATTCGGCGTTTT. It yields the protein CSAIEGIRRF.

A few counts support this clonotype. This chain connects TRBV6-1 to TRBJ1-1, with TRBD1 matching 8 bases. The ends lost 7 bases at V and 5 bases at J; junction bases unmatched: 6. The length of the CDR3 is 13 residues. Germline loops: CDR1 MNHNS, CDR2 SASEGT. The DNA of the CDR3 is TGTGCCAGCAACGGACAGGGTCTTACTGAAGCTTTCTTT. Translating gives CASNGQGLTEAFF.

This clonotype has ten or more counts. The chain recombines TRBV15 with TRBJ2-1; a weak D match, TRBD1 (6 bases). The CDR3 has 15 amino acids. The ends were cut back, 2 bases at V and 4 bases at J, with 12 bases in the middle. Germline V gene data show CDR1 as LNHNV and CDR2 as YYDKDF (reference sequence). The CDR3 sequence: CATSRPGQGYNEQFF. DNA of the CDR3: TGTGCCACCAGCAGACCGGGCCAGGGGTACAATGAGCAGTTCTTC. Full variable domain (missing parts from reference TRBV15 and TRBJ2-1): DAMVIQNPRYQVTQFGKPVTLSCSQTLNHNVMYWYQQKSSQAPKLLFHYYDKDFNNEADTPDNFQSRRPNTSFCFLDIRSPGLGDTAMYLCATSRPGQGYNEQFFGPGTRLTVL.

This clonotype was counted ten times or more. The V call is TRBV7-6, the J call TRBJ2-7; D is unresolved. Germline values: CDR1 SGHVS, CDR2 FNYEAQ. This CDR3 is built from 14 residues. Trimming stripped 1 base from V and 0 bases from J, with 7 bases between. CDR3 nucleotides: TGTGCCAGCAGCTTAGTGGCAGGCTCCTACGAGCAGTACGTC. Translated, it gives CASSLVAGSYEQYV.

This clonotype has at least ten counts. The J gene is TRBJ2-7, the V gene TRBV20-1, with D perhaps matching TRBD2 (5 bases). The germline V gene has CDR1 DFQATT and CDR2 SNEGSKA (reference sequence). The CDR3 runs to 12 residues. The V end lost 0 bases, the J end lost 4 bases, and 7 bases lay between the germline ends. The CDR3 nucleotides read TGCAGTGCTAGAGATGGGAGATACGAGCAGTACTTC. This gives the protein CSARDGRYEQYF.

In this sample, this clonotype turned up many times. The chain has TRBV13 and TRBJ2-3, with D hard to call. The CDR3 is 15 amino acids. Germline assignment: CDR1 PRHDT and CDR2 FYEKMQ (reference sequence). V was cut by 1 base and J by 2 bases, with 10 bases left in between. The CDR3 DNA follows: TGTGCCAGCAGCTTAGTCGACCCGATCACAGATACGCAGTATTTT. This translates into CASSLVDPITDTQYF.

This clonotype was recorded many times. The genes are TRBV7-9 and TRBJ2-4, with 8 bases fitting TRBD1. The junction had 5 bases not matched to a gene; V was cut back by 4 bases and J by 6 bases. CDR1 and CDR2 from the germline V gene are SEHNR and FQNEAQ (reference sequence). This CDR3 is built from 14 residues. CDR3 DNA sequence: TGTGCCAGCAGCTCAGGACAGGGCGGAAACATTCAGTACTTC. This codes for CASSSGQGGNIQYF.

This clonotype was seen ten or more times. The chain links TRBV29-1 to TRBJ2-6; D unresolved. Germline V lookup: CDR1 SQVTM, CDR2 ANQGSEA. With 3 bases removed from V and 2 bases from J, the gap between germline ends came to 8 bases. The CDR3 runs to 14 residues. In DNA form, the CDR3 reads TGCAGCGTTGACAGCTTACCTGGGGCCAACGTCCTGACTTTC. This sequence encodes CSVDSLPGANVLTF.

The sample holds many counts of this clonotype. The chain couples TRBV20-1 to TRBJ1-1; a weak D match, TRBD1 (5 bases). CDR3 length: 14 residues. With 3 bases removed from V and 3 bases from J, the gap between germline ends came to 14 bases. CDR1 and CDR2 from the germline V gene are DFQATT and SNEGSKA (reference sequence). The CDR3 sequence: CSARYAGIDTEAFF. The CDR3 DNA reads as TGCAGTGCTAGGTACGCAGGGATCGACACTGAAGCTTTCTTT.